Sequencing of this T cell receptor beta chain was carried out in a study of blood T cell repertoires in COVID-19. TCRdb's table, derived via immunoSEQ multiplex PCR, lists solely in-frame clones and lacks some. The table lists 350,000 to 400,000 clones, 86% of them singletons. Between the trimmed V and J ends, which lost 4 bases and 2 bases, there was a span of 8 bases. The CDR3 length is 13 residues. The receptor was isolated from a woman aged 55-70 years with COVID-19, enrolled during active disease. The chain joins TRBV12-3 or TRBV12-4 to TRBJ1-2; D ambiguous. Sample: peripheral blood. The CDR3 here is CASSSLRNYGYTF. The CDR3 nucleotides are TGTGCCAGCAGTTCCCTTCGGAACTATGGCTACACCTTC.